This T cell receptor (beta chain) was found in a study of CD8+CD57+ T cells in acquired aplastic anemia. Whole-study context: Quantities of DNA derived from sorted CD4+ and CD8+ cells averaged approximately 3 ug. Study-level results: Patients versus controls showed no significant CD8+ Simpson's diversity difference.

Investigators profiled TCR beta VDJ and CDR3 from genomic DNA template. From the reads, TCRdb called clonotypes with MiXCR, one entry per CDR3 protein. The sample lists approximately 190,000 distinct CDR3 sequences; 40% to 55% were seen once. Patients chosen for sequencing had shown CD8+CD57+ cell expansion by flow cytometry. Severe acquired aplastic anemia was diagnosed in all patients. Patients were untreated when blood was sampled. As for this clonotype: The antigen is unknown. Germline and junction disagree at one end, which may indicate a read error.

The CDR3 contains 13 residues. Germline loops: CDR1 KGHDR, CDR2 SFDVKD. The sample comprised sorted CD4+, CD8+, or CD8+CD57+ T cells (not recorded which) from PBMCs. The chain recombines TRBV24-1 with TRBJ2-5; maybe TRBD1 (5 bases). This TCR was recovered from a human donor with aplastic anemia. Written as DNA, the CDR3 is TGTGCCACCGGAGACAGCAGTCAAGAGACCCATTACTTC. Encoded protein: CATGDSSQETHYF.